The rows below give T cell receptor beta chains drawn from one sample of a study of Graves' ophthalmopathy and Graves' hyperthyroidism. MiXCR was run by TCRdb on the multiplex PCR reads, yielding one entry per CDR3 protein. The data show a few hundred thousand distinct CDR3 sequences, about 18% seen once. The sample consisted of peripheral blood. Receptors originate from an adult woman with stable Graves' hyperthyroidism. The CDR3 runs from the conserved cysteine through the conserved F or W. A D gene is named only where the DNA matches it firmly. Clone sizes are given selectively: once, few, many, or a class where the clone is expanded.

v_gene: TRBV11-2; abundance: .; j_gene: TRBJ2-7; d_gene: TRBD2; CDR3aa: CASSRGEDSYEQYF; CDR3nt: TGTGCCAGCAGCCGGGGGGAAGACTCCTACGAGCAGTACTTC
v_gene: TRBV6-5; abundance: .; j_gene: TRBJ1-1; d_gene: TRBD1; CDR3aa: CASSYGPGTGDTEAFF; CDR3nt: TGTGCCAGCAGTTACGGTCCCGGGACAGGGGACACTGAAGCTTTCTTT
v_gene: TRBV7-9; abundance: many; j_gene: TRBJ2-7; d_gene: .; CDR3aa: CASSLAGGHSYEQYF; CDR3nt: TGTGCCAGCAGCTTAGCGGGAGGACACAGCTACGAGCAGTACTTC
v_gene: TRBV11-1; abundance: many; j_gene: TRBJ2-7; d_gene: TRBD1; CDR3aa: CASTEHRDRGSYEQYF; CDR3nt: TGTGCCAGCACCGAACACCGGGACAGGGGGTCCTACGAGCAGTACTTC
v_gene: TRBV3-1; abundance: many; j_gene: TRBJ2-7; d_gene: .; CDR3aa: CASSPAGALRGEQYF; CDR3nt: TGTGCCAGCAGCCCCGCAGGGGCCCTTCGAGGTGAGCAGTACTTC
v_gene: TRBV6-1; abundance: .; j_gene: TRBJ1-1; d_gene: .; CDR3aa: CASSQLARGLNTEAFF; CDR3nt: TGTGCCAGCAGTCAGCTGGCCCGAGGGTTGAACACTGAAGCTTTCTTT
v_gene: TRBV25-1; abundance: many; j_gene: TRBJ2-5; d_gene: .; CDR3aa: CASTPGTETQYF; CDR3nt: TGTGCCAGCACCCCGGGCACGGAGACCCAGTACTTC
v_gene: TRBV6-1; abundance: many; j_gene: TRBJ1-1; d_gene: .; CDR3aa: CAGEQGLGTEAFF; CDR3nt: TGTGCCGGGGAACAGGGCCTGGGCACTGAAGCTTTCTTT
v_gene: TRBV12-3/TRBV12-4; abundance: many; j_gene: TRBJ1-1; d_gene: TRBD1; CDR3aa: CASRIDQGATEAFF; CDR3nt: TGTGCCAGCAGAATCGACCAGGGGGCCACTGAAGCTTTCTTT
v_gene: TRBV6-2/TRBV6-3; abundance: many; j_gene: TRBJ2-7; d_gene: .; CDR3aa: CASSENYEQYF; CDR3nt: TGTGCCAGCAGTGAGAACTACGAGCAGTACTTC
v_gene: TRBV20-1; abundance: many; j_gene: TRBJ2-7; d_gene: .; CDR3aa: CSARGLKGRNEQYF; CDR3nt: TGCAGTGCTAGAGGGTTAAAGGGTCGCAACGAGCAGTACTTC
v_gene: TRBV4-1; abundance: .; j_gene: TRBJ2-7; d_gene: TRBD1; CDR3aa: CASSQPGQVYEQYF; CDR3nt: TGCGCCAGCAGCCAACCTGGACAGGTCTACGAGCAGTACTTC
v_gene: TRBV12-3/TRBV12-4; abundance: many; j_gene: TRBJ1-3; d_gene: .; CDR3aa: CASSLQAPQSGNTIYF; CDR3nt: TGTGCCAGCAGTTTACAAGCACCGCAGTCTGGAAACACCATATATTTT
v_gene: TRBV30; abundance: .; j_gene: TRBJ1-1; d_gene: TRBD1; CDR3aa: CAWSVLGTGVEAFF; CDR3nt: TGTGCCTGGAGTGTACTCGGGACAGGGGTTGAAGCTTTCTTT
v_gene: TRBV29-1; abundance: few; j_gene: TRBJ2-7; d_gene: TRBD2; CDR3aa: CSVGSRLAGSPDQYF; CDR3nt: TGCAGCGTTGGGTCTAGACTAGCGGGATCCCCCGATCAGTACTTC
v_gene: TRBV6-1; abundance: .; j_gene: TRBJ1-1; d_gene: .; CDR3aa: CASTNEGRNTEAFF; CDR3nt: TGTGCCAGCACAAACGAGGGGAGGAACACTGAAGCTTTCTTT
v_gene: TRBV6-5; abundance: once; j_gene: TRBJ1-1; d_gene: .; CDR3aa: CASSYDGSYMNTEAFF; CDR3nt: TGTGCCAGCAGTTACGATGGCAGTTACATGAACACTGAAGCTTTCTTT
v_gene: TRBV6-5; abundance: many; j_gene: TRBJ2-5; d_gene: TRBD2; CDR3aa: CASSYYAGGLETQYF; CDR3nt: TGTGCCAGCAGTTACTATGCGGGAGGGCTCGAGACCCAGTACTTC
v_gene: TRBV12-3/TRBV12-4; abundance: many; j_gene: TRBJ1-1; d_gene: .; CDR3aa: CASSLPRNTEAFF; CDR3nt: TGTGCCAGCAGTTTACCTAGGAACACTGAAGCTTTCTTT
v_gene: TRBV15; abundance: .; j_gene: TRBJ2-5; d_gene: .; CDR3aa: CATSPRTAQETQYF; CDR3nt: TGTGCCACCAGCCCCCGGACGGCTCAAGAGACCCAGTACTTC